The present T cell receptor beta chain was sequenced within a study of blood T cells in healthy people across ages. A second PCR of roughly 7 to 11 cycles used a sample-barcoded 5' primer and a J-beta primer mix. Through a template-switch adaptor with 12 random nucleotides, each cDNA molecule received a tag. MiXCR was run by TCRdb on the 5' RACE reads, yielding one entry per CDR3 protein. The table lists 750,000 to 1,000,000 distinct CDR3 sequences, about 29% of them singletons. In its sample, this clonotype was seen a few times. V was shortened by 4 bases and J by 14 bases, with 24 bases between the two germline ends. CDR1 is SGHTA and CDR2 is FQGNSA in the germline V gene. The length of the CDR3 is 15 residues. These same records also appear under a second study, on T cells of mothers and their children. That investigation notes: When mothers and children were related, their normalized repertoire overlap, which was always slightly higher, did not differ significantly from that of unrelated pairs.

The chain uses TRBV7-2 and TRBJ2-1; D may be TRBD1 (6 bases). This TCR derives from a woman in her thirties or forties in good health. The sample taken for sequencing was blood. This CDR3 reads CASSSRQANHLEKFF. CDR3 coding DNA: TGTGCCAGCAGCTCTCGACAGGCGAACCATTTAGAGAAGTTCTTC.